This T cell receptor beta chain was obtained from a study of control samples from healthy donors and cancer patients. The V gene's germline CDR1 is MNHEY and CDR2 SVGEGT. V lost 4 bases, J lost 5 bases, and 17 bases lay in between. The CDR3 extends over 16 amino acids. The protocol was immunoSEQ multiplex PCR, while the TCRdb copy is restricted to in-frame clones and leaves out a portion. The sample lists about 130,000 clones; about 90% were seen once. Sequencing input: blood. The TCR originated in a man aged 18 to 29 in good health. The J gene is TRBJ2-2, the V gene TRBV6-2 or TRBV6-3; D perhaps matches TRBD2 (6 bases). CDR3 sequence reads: CASSLAGPARTGELFF. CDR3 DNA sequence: TGTGCCAGCAGTTTGGCGGGGCCTGCCCGTACCGGGGAGCTGTTTTTT.